Each of the 6 T cell receptor beta chains below was sequenced from the same sample in a study of shared clonotypes between healthy human individuals. Some clones are missing from TCRdb's copy, which holds only in-frame ones; the method was immunoSEQ multiplex PCR. The sample shows about 2.4 million clones, 80% to 95% of them seen only once. Sequencing was performed on naive CD4+ T cells from PBMCs. Documented subset: CD45RA+ positively selected. These receptors came from a man aged 18 to 29 in good health. Some clones in this sample may be carry-over from other donors' samples.

This clone was seen only once. The chain employs TRBV6-1 and TRBJ1-1; D is uncertain. The CDR3 length is 14 residues. Germline CDR1 MNHNS, CDR2 SASEGT. Trimming pared 2 bases from V and 3 bases from J, leaving 10 bases between. CDR3 residues: CASSEYGPYTEAFF. Written as DNA, the CDR3 is TGTGCCAGCAGTGAATATGGGCCGTACACTGAAGCTTTCTTT.

This chain uses TRBV9 with TRBJ1-2; D perhaps matches TRBD1 (5 bases). The CDR3 consists of 15 residues. Germline assignment: CDR1 SGDLS and CDR2 YYNGEE. The germline V and J ends were trimmed by 4 bases and 4 bases, with 17 bases remaining between them. CDR3 bases: TGTGCCAGCAGCCCCCGGCCCCGGGGGGTCTATGGCTACACCTTC. Protein sequence: CASSPRPRGVYGYTF.

The gene calls are TRBV4-1 and TRBJ1-5; D uncertain. CDR3 length: 15 amino acids. Trimming removed 1 base from V and 4 bases from J, with 11 bases in between. CDR1 is MGHRA and CDR2 is YSYEKL in the germline V gene. The CDR3: CASSQVGPENQPQHF. Here the CDR3 DNA reads TGCGCCAGCAGCCAAGTAGGGCCGGAAAATCAGCCCCAGCATTTT.

V is TRBV29-1 and J is TRBJ2-1; TRBD2 matches 13 bases. V dropped 7 bases and J dropped 7; count of bases not matched to a gene: 7. Germline CDR1 reads SQVTM; CDR2 reads ANQGSEA. The CDR3 contains 14 residues. CDR3 sequence (DNA): TGCAGCGGGACTAGCGGGAGTCGGGCGAATGAGCAGTTCTTC. Translated, it gives CSGTSGSRANEQFF.

Concerning this clone itself: Distinct nucleotide sequences in the sample also encode this CDR3. The rearrangement links TRBV29-1 to TRBJ2-1, with D unclear. Looked up from germline, CDR1 is SQVTM and CDR2 is ANQGSEA. V dropped 5 bases and J dropped 1 base, with 3 bases sitting between them. The CDR3 length is 11 residues. Here the CDR3 DNA reads TGCAGCGTTAATTCCTACAATGAGCAGTTCTTC. The encoded protein is CSVNSYNEQFF.

This chain joins TRBV11-2 and TRBJ2-1, with 12 bases matching TRBD2. The V gene end was trimmed by 5 bases and the J gene end by 9 bases; junction bases not matched to a gene: 14. Germline CDR1 is SGHAT and CDR2 is FQNNGV. This CDR3 has 17 amino acids. The CDR3 protein is CASSLLAGGYRDGEQFF. The CDR3 nucleotides are TGTGCCAGCAGCCTCCTAGCGGGAGGGTATCGTGATGGTGAGCAGTTCTTC. Using reference TRBV11-2 and TRBJ2-1 for the parts outside the CDR3, the full variable domain is EAGVAQSPRYKIIEKRQSVAFWCNPISGHATLYWYQQILGQGPKLLIQFQNNGVVDDSQLPKDRFSAERLKGVDSTLKIQPAKLEDSAVYLCASSLLAGGYRDGEQFFGPGTRLTVL.